The rows below give T cell receptor beta chains drawn from one sample of a study of blood T cell repertoires in COVID-19. This table comes from immunoSEQ multiplex PCR, and its TCRdb copy is limited to in-frame clones, with some not included. The repertoire includes around 200,000 clones, more than 70% of them detected once, and about 8.1% sits in the top ten. The sequencing input was peripheral blood. The receptors shown here come from a woman in her fifties or sixties with acute or convalescent COVID-19. Each CDR3 is given with its conserved first and last residue. The order of the fields is D gene, V gene, J gene, CDR3 protein. D genes are given only for firm matches.

d_call: .
v_call: TRBV5-6
j_call: TRBJ2-7
cdr3_aa: CASSLLVGGDAFYEQYF

d_call: .
v_call: TRBV15
j_call: TRBJ2-1
cdr3_aa: CATSLPPVAAYNEQFF

d_call: TRBD1
v_call: TRBV10-3
j_call: TRBJ1-2
cdr3_aa: CAITMTGGRYGYTF

d_call: TRBD1
v_call: TRBV7-6
j_call: TRBJ2-3
cdr3_aa: CASSLGTGLSTDTQYF

d_call: .
v_call: TRBV7-2
j_call: TRBJ1-1
cdr3_aa: CASSLARNTEAFF

d_call: TRBD1
v_call: TRBV24-1
j_call: TRBJ1-5
cdr3_aa: CATSDPGQGVNQPQHF

d_call: .
v_call: TRBV27
j_call: TRBJ2-5
cdr3_aa: CASSLKEGSETQYF

d_call: TRBD2
v_call: TRBV11-3
j_call: TRBJ2-1
cdr3_aa: CASSSLTSGGSNEQFF

d_call: .
v_call: TRBV5-1
j_call: TRBJ1-1
cdr3_aa: CASSLSIDRLNTEAFF

d_call: TRBD1
v_call: TRBV7-2
j_call: TRBJ1-1
cdr3_aa: CASSLGRGAEAFF

d_call: .
v_call: TRBV3-1/TRBV3-2
j_call: TRBJ2-7
cdr3_aa: CASSQDINEQYF

d_call: TRBD2
v_call: TRBV29-1
j_call: TRBJ2-1
cdr3_aa: CSVVFYAGASYNEQFF

d_call: TRBD1
v_call: TRBV24-1
j_call: TRBJ2-1
cdr3_aa: CATSDRNSNEQFF

d_call: .
v_call: TRBV9
j_call: TRBJ2-5
cdr3_aa: CASSVDSRQETQYF

d_call: TRBD2
v_call: TRBV11-2
j_call: TRBJ2-2
cdr3_aa: CASSPDLAGFNTGELFF

d_call: .
v_call: TRBV27
j_call: TRBJ1-1
cdr3_aa: CASRLQVNTEAFF

d_call: .
v_call: TRBV6-6
j_call: TRBJ1-4
cdr3_aa: CASSYEGATNEKLFF

d_call: TRBD2
v_call: TRBV3-1/TRBV3-2
j_call: TRBJ2-5
cdr3_aa: CASSPTSGRVTQYF

d_call: TRBD1
v_call: TRBV19
j_call: TRBJ1-5
cdr3_aa: CASSIEGADQPQHF

d_call: .
v_call: TRBV5-1
j_call: TRBJ2-5
cdr3_aa: CASRKTQETQYF

d_call: .
v_call: TRBV11-2
j_call: TRBJ2-7
cdr3_aa: CASSFPVVEQYF

d_call: .
v_call: TRBV24-1
j_call: TRBJ1-4
cdr3_aa: CATSDSRRDNEKLFF

d_call: .
v_call: TRBV19
j_call: TRBJ2-2
cdr3_aa: CASSIGARNTGELFF

d_call: TRBD1
v_call: TRBV6-6
j_call: TRBJ1-1
cdr3_aa: CASSRDRVLGAFF

d_call: .
v_call: TRBV7-2
j_call: TRBJ1-1
cdr3_aa: CASSPTVSGRTEAFF

d_call: .
v_call: TRBV7-8
j_call: TRBJ1-4
cdr3_aa: CASTIHSGGEKLFF

d_call: .
v_call: TRBV30
j_call: TRBJ2-2
cdr3_aa: CAWSVRAGHPGELFF

d_call: .
v_call: TRBV29-1
j_call: TRBJ2-7
cdr3_aa: CSVEDHSARAYEQYF

d_call: .
v_call: TRBV10-3
j_call: TRBJ2-6
cdr3_aa: CAISETGGDSGANVLTF

d_call: TRBD1
v_call: TRBV5-6
j_call: TRBJ2-7
cdr3_aa: CASSLGDRPYEQYF

d_call: .
v_call: TRBV7-7
j_call: TRBJ2-5
cdr3_aa: CASSSPGETQYF

d_call: TRBD2
v_call: TRBV7-8
j_call: TRBJ2-7
cdr3_aa: CASSLGPSGDSYEQYF

d_call: TRBD1
v_call: TRBV15
j_call: TRBJ2-3
cdr3_aa: CATSKGQADYTDTQYF

d_call: TRBD1
v_call: TRBV5-1
j_call: TRBJ1-1
cdr3_aa: CASSLSGGLAAFF

d_call: TRBD1
v_call: TRBV6-5
j_call: TRBJ1-5
cdr3_aa: CASTPDRGGNQPQHF

d_call: TRBD1
v_call: TRBV3-1/TRBV3-2
j_call: TRBJ1-5
cdr3_aa: CASSRTGGNQPQHF

d_call: TRBD2
v_call: TRBV5-8
j_call: TRBJ2-2
cdr3_aa: CASSSRTSGRSGELFF

d_call: .
v_call: TRBV28
j_call: TRBJ1-1
cdr3_aa: CASRPGGASVTEAFF

d_call: .
v_call: TRBV5-4
j_call: TRBJ1-1
cdr3_aa: CASVRFDEGGNTEAFF

d_call: TRBD2
v_call: TRBV10-3
j_call: TRBJ2-1
cdr3_aa: CAISVTSGAGNEQFF

d_call: .
v_call: TRBV30
j_call: TRBJ2-7
cdr3_aa: CAWSVTGTYEQYF

d_call: .
v_call: TRBV6-1
j_call: TRBJ1-1
cdr3_aa: CASSDHGDPTGNTEAFF

d_call: TRBD1
v_call: TRBV19
j_call: TRBJ2-1
cdr3_aa: CASSAIGQGAYNEQFF

d_call: TRBD2
v_call: TRBV10-2
j_call: TRBJ2-1
cdr3_aa: CASSGAAGKSYNEQFF

d_call: TRBD1
v_call: TRBV28
j_call: TRBJ2-7
cdr3_aa: CASSLYKGLGQGAREQYF

d_call: .
v_call: TRBV30
j_call: TRBJ1-3
cdr3_aa: CAWSPTGNTIYF

d_call: .
v_call: TRBV19
j_call: TRBJ1-2
cdr3_aa: CASSISQGSGGYTF

d_call: TRBD2
v_call: TRBV29-1
j_call: TRBJ2-7
cdr3_aa: CSVGLAGGPYEQYF

d_call: .
v_call: TRBV20-1
j_call: TRBJ2-7
cdr3_aa: CSASLDRLYEQYF

d_call: TRBD1
v_call: TRBV5-1
j_call: TRBJ2-3
cdr3_aa: CASSLDRVDTDTQYF

d_call: .
v_call: TRBV6-1
j_call: TRBJ1-1
cdr3_aa: CASSERGSDTEAFF

d_call: .
v_call: TRBV2
j_call: TRBJ1-5
cdr3_aa: CASSQDSQGNQPQHF

d_call: TRBD2
v_call: TRBV30
j_call: TRBJ2-1
cdr3_aa: CAWSRLAGPNEQFF

d_call: .
v_call: TRBV7-9
j_call: TRBJ2-7
cdr3_aa: CASSLGQACYEQYF

d_call: .
v_call: TRBV28
j_call: TRBJ1-1
cdr3_aa: CASSSGRGEAFF

d_call: TRBD1
v_call: TRBV18
j_call: TRBJ2-7
cdr3_aa: CASSAGTGTYEQYF

d_call: TRBD2
v_call: TRBV9
j_call: TRBJ2-7
cdr3_aa: CASSVGSGLQYEQYF